The 4 T cell receptor beta chains given below trace back to one sample, sequenced in a study of blood T cell repertoires in COVID-19. Sequencing was performed with immunoSEQ multiplex PCR; in TCRdb, only in-frame clones are kept and a portion is missing. The sample holds under 350,000 clones, roughly 88% seen once. The sample was peripheral blood. The receptors stem from a woman aged 70-85 years with acute or convalescent COVID-19.

The V call is TRBV7-2, the J call TRBJ2-1; D not certain. The CDR3 is made up of 13 amino acids. Germline V gives CDR1 SGHTA, CDR2 FQGNSA. V lost 0 bases and J 4 bases, leaving 4 bases between the germline ends. In DNA form, the CDR3 reads TGTGCCAGCAGCTTAGCGCGGTACAATGAGCAGTTCTTC. It specifies CASSLARYNEQFF.

V usage is TRBV3-1 (or the pseudogene TRBV3-2) and J usage is TRBJ1-2; D gene ambiguous. In germline, CDR1 is LGHDT, CDR2 YNNKEL (reference sequence). V was cut by 3 bases and J by 5 bases, with 4 bases left in between. The CDR3 runs 11 residues. The CDR3 DNA reads as TGTGCCAGCAGCCAGCGATATGGCTACACCTTC. Translated: CASSQRYGYTF.

The gene calls are TRBV19 and TRBJ1-5; D may be TRBD1 (6 bases). This CDR3 contains 16 residues. V gave up 1 base and J gave up 4 bases, with 14 bases separating them. Germline CDR1 reads LNHDA; CDR2 reads SQIVND (reference sequence). The CDR3 sequence is CASSIAGRGRNQPQHF. The CDR3, as DNA: TGTGCCAGTAGTATAGCCGGGCGGGGGCGAAATCAGCCCCAGCATTTT.

The CDR3 is CASTQKGGQEKLFF. The CDR3 region has the DNA TGTGCCAGCACCCAGAAGGGGGGGCAAGAAAAACTGTTTTTT. The chain couples TRBV3-1 (or the pseudogene TRBV3-2) to TRBJ1-4, with a tentative D call TRBD1 (6 bases). Trimming took off 7 bases at V and 8 bases at J, with 17 bases between the two ends. Germline assignment: CDR1 LGHDT and CDR2 YNNKEL (reference sequence). The CDR3 contains 14 residues.